The 10 T cell receptor beta chains below come from one sample, sequenced in a study of T cell changes during pregnancy in multiple sclerosis. This table comes from immunoSEQ multiplex PCR, and its TCRdb copy is limited to in-frame clones, with some not included. The sample records about 41,000 clones, 90% being singletons. Specimen: CD8+ T cells from peripheral blood mononuclear cells, collected in the third trimester of pregnancy. The receptors were sampled from a female donor with multiple sclerosis, enrolled in a pregnancy study.

V and J are TRBV7-9 and TRBJ2-3; the match to TRBD2 covers 7 bases. The CDR3 is 17 amino acids. The V gene end was trimmed by 1 base and the J gene end by 0 bases; junction bases not matched to a gene: 7. Germline V gives CDR1 SEHNR, CDR2 FQNEAQ (reference sequence). The CDR3 here is CASSLGKAGPSTDTQYF. Written as DNA, the CDR3 is TGTGCCAGCAGCTTAGGGAAAGCGGGACCTAGCACAGATACGCAGTATTTT.

The genes are TRBV27 and TRBJ1-4, with TRBD1 matching over 8 bases. Per germline, CDR1 MNHEY and CDR2 SMNVEV (reference sequence). The V gene end was trimmed by 5 bases and the J gene end by 2 bases; junction bases not matched to a gene: 7. The CDR3 contains 16 residues. This CDR3 reads CASSQSYRGTNEKLFF. Written as DNA, the CDR3 is TGTGCCAGCAGTCAATCATACAGGGGGACTAATGAAAAACTGTTTTTT.

The chain uses TRBV11-3 and TRBJ2-4, with TRBD1 as a possible D gene (6 bases). CDR1 SGHNT and CDR2 YENEEA come from the germline V gene. V lost 5 bases, J lost 8 bases, and 19 bases lay in between. The CDR3 spans 15 residues. CDR3 residues: CASSPPRGEGDIQYF. CDR3 coding DNA: TGTGCCAGCAGCCCGCCACGGGGAGAGGGGGACATTCAGTACTTC.

V and J are TRBV7-9 and TRBJ2-7; 7 nucleotides agree with TRBD2. The junction had 7 bases not matched to a gene; V was cut back by 1 base and J by 10 bases. This CDR3 spans 13 amino acids. From germline, CDR1 is SEHNR and CDR2 FQNEAQ (reference sequence). DNA for the CDR3: TGTGCCAGCAGCTTAGTTGCGGCGGGAGATCAGTACTTC. Protein: CASSLVAAGDQYF.

This clone was picked up a small number of times. V is TRBV6-5 and J is TRBJ1-6, with D possibly matching TRBD1 (6 bases). With 6 bases removed from V and 5 bases from J, the gap between germline ends came to 11 bases. There are 14 residues in the CDR3. Germline CDR1 is MNHEY and CDR2 is SVGAGI. CDR3 DNA: TGTGCCAGCAGGCAGGGGCTCGATAATTCACCCCTCCACTTT. It encodes CASRQGLDNSPLHF.

This sequence joins TRBV6-5 and TRBJ2-7; maybe TRBD1 (6 bases). The CDR3 is made up of 14 amino acids. Germline V lookup: CDR1 MNHEY, CDR2 SVGAGI. With 0 bases removed from V and 2 bases from J, the gap between germline ends came to 8 bases. For the CDR3, the DNA is TGTGCCAGCAGTTACTCGGACAGCCCCTACGAGCAGTACTTC. This gives the protein CASSYSDSPYEQYF.

The chain couples TRBV5-6 to TRBJ1-5, with D unresolved. This CDR3 contains 15 residues. V was clipped by 0 bases and J by 2 bases, with 9 bases between them. The V gene's germline CDR1 is SGHDT and CDR2 YYEEEE. The CDR3 here is CASSLGGLGNQPQHF. The CDR3 coding sequence is TGTGCCAGCAGCTTGGGCGGGCTTGGCAATCAGCCCCAGCATTTT.

This sequence joins TRBV19 and TRBJ2-7; 11 bases are a match to TRBD2. The CDR3 covers 16 residues. The J segment lost 1 base and the V segment lost 3 bases, leaving 5 bases of the junction unmatched. The germline V gene encodes CDR1 LNHDA and CDR2 SQIVND (reference sequence). The CDR3 spells CASSIDRLAGSYEQYF. CDR3 sequence (DNA): TGTGCCAGTAGTATCGATAGACTAGCGGGGTCCTACGAGCAGTACTTC. Full variable domain (remainder filled in from reference TRBV19 and TRBJ2-7): DGGITQSPKYLFRKEGQNVTLSCEQNLNHDAMYWYRQDPGQGLRLIYYSQIVNDFQKGDIAEGYSVSREKKESFPLTVTSAQKNPTAFYLCASSIDRLAGSYEQYFGPGTRLTVT.

The table lists this clone with a count of one. V gene TRBV28 combines with J gene TRBJ2-7, with D possibly matching TRBD1 (6 bases). V was pared by 9 bases and J by 0 bases, with 12 bases between. Germline CDR1 and CDR2: MDHEN and SYDVKM. CDR3 length equals 13 residues. The DNA for the CDR3 is TGTGCCAGTAGGGGGAGTACCTCCTACGAGCAGTACTTC. It specifies CASRGSTSYEQYF.

This sequence joins TRBV7-9 and TRBJ1-5, with 8 bases matching TRBD1. The junction had 4 bases not matched to a gene; V was cut back by 5 bases and J by 4 bases. Germline V CDR1 and CDR2: SEHNR, FQNEAQ (reference sequence). The CDR3 sequence is 14 residues long. The CDR3 nucleotides read TGTGCCAGCAGCCACGGGACAGGTAATCAGCCCCAGCATTTT. Encoded protein: CASSHGTGNQPQHF.